This TCR beta chain appears in the sequencing data of a study of CD8 T cells in ankylosing spondylitis (dated by TCRdb to between 2016 and 2019). About the investigation overall: The study profiled T cell receptor beta repertoires in healthy donors and ankylosing spondylitis patients to find disease-linked TCR variants. The full study cohort was made up of about 24 ankylosing spondylitis patients and 108 healthy donors. Peripheral blood was sampled, and synovial fluid was also collected from ankylosing spondylitis patients. What the work shows at the level of the full study, not this receptor alone: In peripheral blood, the disease-linked clones were found at relatively low frequencies and had a CD8+ phenotype. Significant enrichment of the disease-linked clones was reported in matched synovial fluid samples from ankylosing spondylitis patients. Some of the motif variants had been reported before in the synovial fluid and blood of reactive arthritis patients, a finding that suggests common disease-initiation mechanisms. Blood from ankylosing spondylitis patients appeared to be characterized by a TCR beta motif made up of several highly homologous amino acid variants.

Data came from an Illumina HiSeq 2500. Quantitative 5'-RACE with molecular barcodes was the method used to prepare the TCR beta libraries. In the paper's pipeline: A new computational method based on a probabilistic model of VDJ rearrangement was used to identify disease-linked TCR variants. TCRdb reworked the public reads: Q25 trimming with fastp, MiXCR clone assembly, productive beta chains retained. Identical CDR3 proteins give one entry, which carries the most common genes and DNA. TCRdb's processing, not the study's, gives the V and J calls here. The sample profile shows about 700,000 distinct CDR3 sequences; 15% to 20% of them were found once. The leading ten clones occupy under 20% of the sample. On this clonotype: Its recognized antigen is unknown. It has no much larger one-base neighbor in the sample; base qualities were not kept.

The CDR3 goes from the cysteine to the phenylalanine over 15 residues. Here the CDR3 DNA is all that survives: 45 bases in frame from base 1. Sequences DFQATT (CDR1) and SNEGSKA (CDR2) are obtained from the germline V gene (reference sequence). The germline V and J ends show losses of 0 bases and 2 bases respectively, and no gene match explains 4 bases of the junction. The chain is encoded by TRBV20-1 joined to TRBJ1-5, with 7 bases in between that match TRBD1. This TCR derives from a male donor with ankylosing spondylitis. Material for sequencing was blood, either unsorted or a sorted T cell fraction (not recorded which). For the CDR3, the sequence is CSARDEQGRNQPQHF. Here is the DNA: TGCAGTGCTAGAGATGAACAGGGGCGCAATCAGCCCCAGCATTTT.